These 10 T cell receptor beta chains were all obtained from the same sample, sequenced in a study of blood T cell repertoires in COVID-19 (TCRdb year 2020). Library preparation employed the immunoSEQ multiplex PCR assay. What TCRdb holds here is the immuneACCESS table cut down to in-frame rearrangements. Part of the clones is not present; checked against another copy, under half of the missing clones reflect an unresolved V gene, and the others are unexplained. The sample includes under 300,000 clones, with 75% to 90% observed a single time. Approximately 1.5% of the sample rests with the top ten. The specimen was PBMCs or T cells enriched from blood (not recorded which). The source is a woman aged 40 to 49 who had recovered from COVID-19.

The chain links TRBV25-1 to TRBJ1-3; D not resolved. This CDR3 comprises 12 residues. Germline CDR1 and CDR2: MGHDK and SYGVNS. Trimming stripped 6 bases from V and 3 bases from J, with 6 bases between. CDR3 sequence (DNA): TGTGCCAGCAGAGAGAGTGGAAACACCATATATTTT. As protein: CASRESGNTIYF. The whole variable domain, filled in from reference TRBV25-1 and TRBJ1-3, reads EADIYQTPRYLVIGTGKKITLECSQTMGHDKMYWYQQDPGMELHLIHYSYGVNSTEKGDLSSESTVSRIRTEHFPLTLESARPSHTSQYLCASRESGNTIYFGEGSWLTVV.

The chain couples TRBV25-1 to TRBJ2-1, with 9 bases that match TRBD2. The CDR3 length is 15 residues. Germline lookup yields CDR1 MGHDK and CDR2 SYGVNS. V lost 3 bases to trimming and J lost 11 bases; unmatched junction nucleotides: 11. The CDR3: CASSDPQGREGQQFF. The CDR3 DNA is TGTGCCAGCAGTGACCCCCAGGGGCGGGAGGGGCAGCAGTTCTTC.

The chain carries TRBV7-2 and TRBJ2-1; the match to TRBD1 covers 9 bases. The V and J ends lost 5 bases and 4 bases, in that order; junction bases with no gene match: 3. CDR3 length: 14 amino acids. CDR1 and CDR2 (germline): SGHTA, FQGNSA. CDR3 DNA: TGTGCCAGCAGCCCCGGGACAGGGTACAATGAGCAGTTCTTC. Its translation: CASSPGTGYNEQFF.

The gene calls are TRBV7-9 and TRBJ1-1, with TRBD1 matching 10 bases. V dropped 6 bases and J dropped 1; count of bases not matched to a gene: 5. Germline lookup yields CDR1 SEHNR and CDR2 FQNEAQ (reference sequence). The CDR3 sequence is 15 residues long. CDR3 amino acids: CASSSRTGGNTEAFF. The CDR3 bases are TGTGCCAGCAGTTCCAGGACAGGGGGGAACACTGAAGCTTTCTTT.

This chain links TRBV6-1 with TRBJ1-2, with no clear D. Trimming removed 2 bases at V and 0 bases at J, with 10 bases between. Per the germline V gene, CDR1 is MNHNS and CDR2 is SASEGT. There are 15 residues in the CDR3. The CDR3 here is CASSEKLLANYGYTF. CDR3 in DNA: TGTGCCAGCAGTGAAAAGCTCTTAGCTAACTATGGCTACACCTTC.

The gene calls are TRBV11-1 and TRBJ2-7; 7 bases line up with TRBD2. This CDR3 has 15 residues. Unmatched junction bases numbered 7, after V lost 5 bases and J lost 0 bases. Germline-derived CDR1 and CDR2 are SGHAT and FQDESV (reference sequence). The chain's CDR3 is CASSLSGGSSYEQYF. CDR3 sequence (DNA): TGTGCCAGCAGCCTCTCCGGGGGGAGCTCCTACGAGCAGTACTTC. Drawing the rest from reference TRBV11-1 and TRBJ2-7, the complete variable domain is EAEVAQSPRYKITEKSQAVAFWCDPISGHATLYWYRQILGQGPELLVQFQDESVVDDSQLPKDRFSAERLKGVDSTLKIQPAELGDSAMYLCASSLSGGSSYEQYFGPGTRLTVT.

Written as DNA, the CDR3 is TGTGCCAGCAGCTCCGGACAGGGGGCTCCCAACTATGGCTACACCTTC. Protein sequence: CASSSGQGAPNYGYTF. The rearrangement links TRBV5-5 to TRBJ1-2, with 11 bases that match TRBD1. The CDR3 length is 16 residues. Germline V gene data show CDR1 as SGHKS and CDR2 as YYEKEE (reference sequence). The junction had 6 bases not matched to a gene; V was cut back by 3 bases and J by 2 bases.

The gene calls are TRBV30 and TRBJ1-2; 7 nucleotides agree with TRBD1. After removal of 3 bases from V and 7 bases from J, the junction contained 5 bases not matched to a gene. This CDR3 spans 12 amino acids. Germline V gene sequence: CDR1 GTSNPN, CDR2 SVGIG (reference sequence). The CDR3 spells CAWSPQGGGYTF. The CDR3 bases are TGTGCCTGGAGCCCCCAGGGGGGTGGCTACACCTTC.

The chain recombines TRBV19 with TRBJ2-6; D is perhaps TRBD2 (6 bases). V was clipped by 10 bases and J by 0 bases, with 22 bases between them. There are 18 residues in the CDR3. In germline, CDR1 is LNHDA, CDR2 SQIVND (reference sequence). The CDR3 DNA reads TGTGCCACCTCCTGGGGAAGAAGGAGGGCCTCTGGGGCCAACGTCCTGACTTTC. Protein sequence: CATSWGRRRASGANVLTF.

This rearrangement joins TRBV7-9 to TRBJ1-4, with D unclear. Trimming removed 5 bases from V and 8 bases from J, with 9 bases in between. The CDR3 extends over 12 amino acids. CDR1 and CDR2 (germline): SEHNR, FQNEAQ (reference sequence). In DNA, the CDR3 is TGTGCCAGCAGCCCAAAGACAGAAAAACTGTTTTTT. Protein: CASSPKTEKLFF. Using reference TRBV7-9 and TRBJ1-4 for the parts outside the CDR3, the full variable domain is DTGVSQNPRHKITKRGQNVTFRCDPISEHNRLYWYRQTLGQGPEFLTYFQNEAQLEKSRLLSDRFSAERPKGSFSTLEIQRTEQGDSAMYLCASSPKTEKLFFGSGTQLSVL.